One T cell receptor beta chain is described in this entry. This clone was seen only once. Its antigen remains unidentified. No much larger clone is present one base from it, and per-base qualities are unavailable. The sample originates from a study of blood T cell repertoires in COVID-19 (dated by TCRdb to between 2020 and 2021). Study-wide context: Collaborator samples came from the United States, Italy and Spain and covered acute and convalescent phases of COVID-19. The prospective study material was composed of cDNA or gDNA derived from T cells, B-cell-depleted T cells, or PBMCs. Where available, HLA class I and class II types were obtained from metadata supplied by the sample provider rather than from assay-based typing. Deeply sampled blood TCRbeta repertoires from subjects exposed to, actively infected with, or recovered from COVID-19 were included in the dataset. Nearly every sample came with metadata listing a de-identified subject ID, COVID-19 status, age in years and sex. The repertoires were released in a freely available public database meant as a resource for research on the immune response to SARS-CoV-2. The samples were drawn from two sources: the first 160 participants of the ongoing ImmuneRACE study, and over 950 subjects contributed by 6 global collaborators.

Study-wide conclusions, independent of this receptor: The amount of clinical and demographic metadata varied by source and participant and was provided uncurated.

TCRbeta CDR3 regions were amplified from genomic DNA by means of the immunoSEQ Assay, a bias-controlled multiplex PCR. In the source study's methods: The number of nucleated cells in each sample was estimated by amplification of reference gene primers within the assay. To quantify the absolute abundance of each unique TCRbeta CDR3 rearrangement, sequence reads were collapsed and filtered. For each sample, productive Simpson clonality was calculated as the square root of Simpson's diversity index across productive rearrangements. TCRdb took over this immuneACCESS table, retaining in-frame rearrangements with V and J assigned. Such tables are incomplete; in checked studies, under half of the missing clones stem from an unresolved V gene, and the remainder is unexplained. Clone size and V and J calls were adopted from that table, with D and trimming inferred from the DNA. Here the sample has over 150,000 clones; about four fifths occur a single time. The ten largest clonotypes hold 12% of the sample.

The V end gives up 10 bases and the J end 3 bases, leaving 7 bases in the junction not matched to a gene. The CDR3 runs 13 amino acids, cysteine and phenylalanine included. Only the CDR3 DNA is retained, 39 bases long and in frame from the first base. CDR1 and CDR2 (MNHNY, SVGAGI) derive from the germline V gene (reference sequence). Enrolling through a virtual design, the prospective study's participants ranged in age from roughly 18 to 100 years and lived across roughly 24 United States geographic areas. Cohort assignment in the prospective study relied on participant-reported clinical history from a screening survey and a study questionnaire. Recovered participants in ImmuneRACE Cohort 3 were defined as having two consecutive negative NP/OP PCR tests, clearance from a healthcare professional, or resolution of symptoms. Mobile phlebotomists in the prospective study collected whole blood, serum and a nasopharyngeal or oropharyngeal swab from every participant. Over an approximately 2-month period, participants in the prospective study had the option of providing additional blood draws and questionnaires. Before DNA extraction, prospective study blood samples were shipped either frozen or at room temperature.

The sequence derives from a man in his forties or fifties who had recovered from COVID-19. The receptor chain draws on TRBV6-6 and TRBJ1-2, with 8 bases in between that match TRBD1. Sequenced sample: PBMCs or T cells enriched from blood (not recorded which). The CDR3 amino acid sequence is: CAILDRADYGYTF. The bases read TGTGCCATTTTGGACAGGGCTGACTATGGCTACACCTTC.